The rows below give T cell receptor beta chains drawn from one sample of a study of neurological immune-mediated disorders. A single record per CDR3 protein comes from TCRdb applying MiXCR to the 5' RACE reads. The sample lists tens of thousands of distinct CDR3 sequences; around 2.5% were seen once. Material for sequencing was PBMCs. Receptors were obtained from a middle-aged man with multiple sclerosis. Each CDR3 is given with its conserved first and last residue.

CASSELGQGYEQYF	TRBV25-1	TRBJ2-7
CASSERGPSKYEQYF	TRBV6-4	TRBJ2-7
CASSLPFDRTEAFF	TRBV5-1	TRBJ1-1
CASRARGLVENTEAFF	TRBV12-2	TRBJ1-1
CASSQLTSGGGELFF	TRBV6-5	TRBJ2-2
CASSSYTRDNEQFF	TRBV7-2	TRBJ2-1
CASSYPGLAGGPGANVLTF	TRBV3-1	TRBJ2-6
CASTPQDGYEQYF	TRBV5-1	TRBJ2-7
CASSPQGGETQYF	TRBV7-8	TRBJ2-5
CASSLGRGTLREQYF	TRBV28	TRBJ2-7
CASSQIGGTEAFF	TRBV3-1	TRBJ1-1
CASSQVIFSGNTIYF	TRBV4-1	TRBJ1-3
CSAETGKETQYF	TRBV20-1	TRBJ2-5
CAISDRGQGNTEAFF	TRBV10-3	TRBJ1-1
CASSLAREGTEAFF	TRBV5-1	TRBJ1-1
CASSYVSGTEAFF	TRBV27	TRBJ1-1
CASSHGTSGAGEQFF	TRBV7-2	TRBJ2-1
CASSGGTADYNEQFF	TRBV5-6	TRBJ2-1
CASSQLAGGLPNTQYF	TRBV5-1	TRBJ2-3
CSAPQSGIDWDQYF	TRBV20-1	TRBJ2-5
CASSDSVSGYGYTF	TRBV6-4	TRBJ1-2
CASSQTTLRGAGNTIYF	TRBV4-1	TRBJ1-3